A single sample is the source of the 28 T cell receptor beta chains below, sequenced in a study of blood T cells in healthy people across ages. A sample-barcoded 5' primer and a J-beta primer mix were used in a second PCR of about 6 to 12 cycles. Each CDR3 protein gets one entry after TCRdb re-called the 5' RACE reads with MiXCR. The table records around 780,000 distinct CDR3 sequences, approximately 53% of them present only once. Sequencing was done on a sample of blood. These receptors all stem from a middle-aged man in good health.

The rearrangement links TRBV28 to TRBJ2-5, with D possibly matching TRBD1 (6 bases). The CDR3 spans 12 residues. V lost 3 bases, J lost 10 bases, and 12 bases lay in between. The germline CDR1 and CDR2 sequences are MDHEN and SYDVKM. CDR3 sequence: CASSFQGRIQYF. CDR3 coding DNA: TGTGCCAGCAGTTTTCAGGGGAGAATCCAGTACTTC. The full variable domain, completed using reference TRBV28 and TRBJ2-5, is DVKVTQSSRYLVKRTGEKVFLECVQDMDHENMFWYRQDPGLGLRLIYFSYDVKMKEKGDIPEGYSVSREKKERFSLILESASTNQTSMYLCASSFQGRIQYFGPGTRLLVL.

The gene calls are TRBV7-9 and TRBJ1-2; D uncertain. V lost 6 bases and J 9 bases, leaving 38 bases between the germline ends. CDR1 is SEHNR and CDR2 is FQNEAQ in the germline V gene (reference sequence). The CDR3 loop spans 20 amino acids. The CDR3 DNA sequence: TGTGCCAGCAGTGACCCCCTTCGGGGTCAGAAGAGGAACGCTATTATAAGCTACACCTTC. Translated, it gives CASSDPLRGQKRNAIISYTF.

V and J are TRBV7-2 and TRBJ2-7, with 7 bases identical to TRBD1. The J call may be faulty, since TRBJ2-5 better matches the DNA end. The germline CDR1 and CDR2 sequences are SGHTA and FQGNSA. The CDR3 extends over 14 amino acids. CDR3 sequence: CASSDTGVYETQYF. The CDR3 DNA reads TGTGCCAGCAGCGATACAGGGGTGTACGAGACCCAGTACTTC.

The chain combines TRBV7-6 with TRBJ1-6; TRBD1 matches 8 bases. V was pared by 5 bases and J by 9 bases, with 9 bases of the junction left unmatched. Germline V CDR1 and CDR2: SGHVS, FNYEAQ. CDR3 length: 15 residues. CDR3 protein: CASSPGQGGSSPLHF. CDR3 nucleotide sequence: TGTGCCAGCAGCCCCGGACAGGGAGGAAGTTCACCCCTCCACTTT.

V gene TRBV6-2 or TRBV6-3 combines with J gene TRBJ1-2; 10 bases line up with TRBD1. J was trimmed by 0 bases and V by 5 bases; bases with no gene match: 9. This CDR3 has 17 residues. Germline V gene lookup returns CDR1 MNHEY and CDR2 SVGEGT. The CDR3 nucleotides read TGTGCCAGCAGTCTCCGACAGGGGGCCACGGCTAACTATGGCTACACCTTC. The encoded protein is CASSLRQGATANYGYTF.

This clonotype has a handful of counts. V gene TRBV5-1 combines with J gene TRBJ2-5; 9 positions match TRBD2. Germline V gene sequence: CDR1 SGHRS, CDR2 YFSETQ. CDR3 size: 16 residues. Trimming at V came to 0 bases and at J to 1 base, leaving 4 bases not matched to a gene. CDR3: CASSLVSAGGQETQYF. The DNA for the CDR3 is TGCGCCAGCAGCTTGGTTTCAGCGGGGGGCCAAGAGACCCAGTACTTC.

This chain uses TRBV19 with TRBJ2-7; 14 bases match TRBD2. With V trimmed by 3 bases and J by 5 bases, 3 bases remained unmatched. The length of the CDR3 is 15 residues. Germline V lookup: CDR1 LNHDA, CDR2 SQIVND (reference sequence). This CDR3 is CASSIGGLAGDEQYF. The CDR3 DNA reads as TGTGCCAGTAGTATTGGGGGACTAGCGGGGGACGAGCAGTACTTC.

The rearrangement uses TRBV25-1 and TRBJ1-2, with D tentatively TRBD1 (6 bases). The ends were cut back, 4 bases at V and 4 bases at J, with 13 bases in the middle. The germline V gene has CDR1 MGHDK and CDR2 SYGVNS. The CDR3 covers 14 residues. The CDR3 reads CASSGRDKPYGYTF. The DNA of the CDR3 is TGTGCCAGCAGTGGCCGGGACAAACCCTATGGCTACACCTTC.

The chain is built from TRBV12-3 or TRBV12-4 and TRBJ2-2; possibly TRBD2 for D (6 bases). Trimming pared 6 bases from V and 6 bases from J, leaving 14 bases between. The CDR3 is 14 amino acids. The chain's CDR3 is CASSPPWGAGELFF. DNA for the CDR3: TGTGCCAGCAGCCCACCCTGGGGGGCCGGGGAGCTGTTTTTT.

This clonotype was observed a few times. The V gene is TRBV20-1, the J gene TRBJ1-4, with unresolved D. CDR3 size: 12 residues. Between the trimmed V and J ends, which lost 3 bases and 4 bases, there was a span of 6 bases. CDR1 is DFQATT, CDR2 SNEGSKA, per germline (reference sequence). CDR3 nucleotide sequence: TGCAGTGCTAGCAGAGTTAATGAAAAACTGTTTTTT. Amino acid sequence: CSASRVNEKLFF.

This clonotype has only a few counts. The chain has TRBV7-9 and TRBJ2-5, with TRBD2 matching over 7 bases. V trimming: 5 bases; J trimming: 0 bases; junction bases outside the gene matches: 15. Germline V gene data show CDR1 as SEHNR and CDR2 as FQNEAQ (reference sequence). The CDR3 loop spans 18 amino acids. The CDR3 nucleotides are TGTGCCAGCAGCCTAACCACGGCGGGGGTGATGTACCAAGAGACCCAGTACTTC. Protein product: CASSLTTAGVMYQETQYF.

This clonotype has a single count. This sequence joins TRBV3-1 and TRBJ2-5; tentative D call: TRBD2 (6 bases). V was clipped by 5 bases and J by 11 bases, with 33 bases between them. From germline, CDR1 is LGHDT and CDR2 YNNKEL (reference sequence). The CDR3 spans 18 residues. Written as DNA, the CDR3 is TGTGCCAGCAGCTCCTACTCCAACTGGGGACGGGAGAGCAGTGAGCAGTACTTC. Protein sequence: CASSSYSNWGRESSEQYF.

This clonotype was counted a few times. The rearrangement links TRBV15 to TRBJ2-7; the match to TRBD2 covers 9 bases. The germline V gene encodes CDR1 LNHNV and CDR2 YYDKDF (reference sequence). This CDR3 is built from 18 residues. Trimming took 0 bases from V and 2 from J; bases not matched to a gene: 11. For the CDR3, the DNA is TGTGCCACCAGCAGAGATCAGGCCCTAGCGGGATCGGCCTACGAGCAGTACTTC. Its protein is CATSRDQALAGSAYEQYF.

This sequence joins TRBV11-3 and TRBJ1-1; tentatively, D is TRBD1 (5 bases). CDR1 and CDR2 from the germline V gene are SGHNT and YENEEA. V was cut by 0 bases and J by 5 bases, with 13 bases left in between. The CDR3 is 15 amino acids. CDR3 DNA: TGTGCCAGCAGCTTAGATGGACGGGGGAGAACTGAAGCTTTCTTT. It codes for CASSLDGRGRTEAFF.

This chain links TRBV29-1 with TRBJ2-3, with 8 bases lining up with TRBD1. The germline gives CDR1 SQVTM, CDR2 ANQGSEA. V lost 5 bases, J lost 2 bases, and 6 bases stayed unmatched. This CDR3 spans 14 amino acids. CDR3 protein: CSVTTGGVTDTQYF. CDR3 DNA: TGCAGCGTTACAACAGGGGGTGTCACAGATACGCAGTATTTT.

This clonotype has a handful of counts. J is TRBJ1-4 and V is TRBV7-2; D remains ambiguous. V was trimmed by 5 bases and J by 0 bases, leaving 13 bases between them. Germline lookup yields CDR1 SGHTA and CDR2 FQGNSA. The CDR3 runs to 16 residues. For the CDR3, the DNA is TGTGCCAGCAGCCCCGACCGGCTTGCAACTAATGAAAAACTGTTTTTT. This translates into CASSPDRLATNEKLFF.

The rearrangement links TRBV6-5 to TRBJ2-5; 9 positions match TRBD2. Germline values: CDR1 MNHEY, CDR2 SVGAGI. After removal of 6 bases from V and 7 bases from J, the junction contained 12 bases not matched to a gene. CDR3 length: 15 residues. The CDR3 loop is CASRITSGRLRTQYF. Here the CDR3 DNA reads TGTGCCAGCAGAATAACTAGCGGGCGGCTTAGGACCCAGTACTTC.

The J gene is TRBJ1-6, the V gene TRBV28; 7 nucleotides align to TRBD1. This CDR3 has 15 residues. Germline V gene data show CDR1 as MDHEN and CDR2 as SYDVKM. Losses at the gene ends were 5 bases for V and 10 bases for J; bases not matched to a gene: 11. The chain's CDR3 is CASSPTTGVRSPLHF. In DNA, the CDR3 is TGTGCCAGCAGTCCTACTACAGGGGTACGATCACCCCTCCACTTT.

The rearrangement uses TRBV11-2 and TRBJ2-3, with 10 bases that match TRBD2. V shed 5 bases, J shed 4 bases, and the junction held 6 bases outside the gene matches. Per germline, CDR1 SGHAT and CDR2 FQNNGV. There are 15 residues in the CDR3. CDR3 bases: TGTGCCAGCAGCCTGGGACTAGCGATCGCAGATACGCAGTATTTT. It encodes CASSLGLAIADTQYF.

In DNA form, the CDR3 reads TGTGCCAGCAGCGTGCAAGCGGCCAGCTCCTACGAGCAGTACTTC. Translated, it gives CASSVQAASSYEQYF. The rearrangement joins TRBV9 to TRBJ2-7, with D maybe TRBD2 (5 bases). Per the germline V gene, CDR1 is SGDLS and CDR2 is YYNGEE. Trimming removed 2 bases at V and 0 bases at J, with 12 bases between. The CDR3 length is 15 residues.

The gene calls are TRBV10-3 and TRBJ2-1, with 8 bases fitting TRBD1. The CDR3 consists of 14 residues. The J segment lost 5 bases and the V segment lost 6 bases, leaving 6 bases of the junction unmatched. Per germline, CDR1 ENHRY and CDR2 SYGVKD. The CDR3 region has the DNA TGTGCCATCAGCGGACAGGGTTTAGACAATGAGCAGTTCTTC. It encodes CAISGQGLDNEQFF.

The chain employs TRBV7-9 and TRBJ2-4; the D gene is possibly TRBD1 (6 bases). The J call may not be correct, given that the DNA end is closer to TRBJ2-7. Germline lookup yields CDR1 SEHNR and CDR2 FQNEAQ (reference sequence). There are 17 residues in the CDR3. In DNA, the CDR3 is TGTGCCAGCAGCTCCGATAGAGTAGCTGACAGGAACTACGAGCAGTACTTC. It translates to CASSSDRVADRNYEQYF.

V usage is TRBV6-6 and J usage is TRBJ2-4; D is ambiguous. The J call may be faulty, since TRBJ2-5 better matches the DNA end. In germline, CDR1 is MNHNY, CDR2 SVGAGI (reference sequence). The CDR3 runs to 13 residues. The CDR3 loop is CASSDKGGETQYF. CDR3 DNA: TGTGCCAGCAGTGACAAGGGTGGAGAGACCCAGTACTTC.

The chain couples TRBV5-1 to TRBJ2-1; 14 nucleotides line up with TRBD2. This CDR3 has 17 amino acids. V trimming: 3 bases; J trimming: 9 bases; junction bases outside the gene matches: 11. Germline V gene sequence: CDR1 SGHRS, CDR2 YFSETQ. CDR3 sequence (DNA): TGCGCCAGCAGCTGGGGGACTAGCGGGAGACTCTTGGGTGAGCAGTTCTTC. Encoded protein: CASSWGTSGRLLGEQFF.

The V call is TRBV7-2, the J call TRBJ2-5, with unresolved D. Germline V gives CDR1 SGHTA, CDR2 FQGNSA. V was pared by 5 bases and J by 5 bases, with 18 bases between. This CDR3 contains 15 residues. The DNA of the CDR3 is TGTGCCAGCAGCCCACTTGGGTTAGACGGGGAGACCCAGTACTTC. It translates to CASSPLGLDGETQYF.

The rearrangement uses TRBV6-5 and TRBJ1-2; maybe TRBD1 (6 bases). The CDR3 is 16 amino acids. From germline, CDR1 is MNHEY and CDR2 SVGAGI. V lost 6 bases, J lost 4 bases, and 21 bases lay in between. The CDR3 coding sequence is TGTGCCAGCAGCTATTCGGGGGCAGGGCGTTTCTATGGCTACACCTTC. This encodes CASSYSGAGRFYGYTF.

V and J are TRBV27 and TRBJ2-3; D perhaps matches TRBD2 (5 bases). Germline V gene sequence: CDR1 MNHEY, CDR2 SMNVEV (reference sequence). Trimming removed 2 bases from V and 4 bases from J, with 13 bases in between. This CDR3 contains 15 residues. The CDR3 loop reads CASSLIARDPDTQYF. The CDR3, as DNA: TGTGCCAGCAGTTTAATCGCGAGGGATCCAGATACGCAGTATTTT.

The J gene is TRBJ2-3, the V gene TRBV7-3; perhaps TRBD2 as D (5 bases). Trimming pared 1 base from V and 0 bases from J, leaving 11 bases between. Germline V gene lookup returns CDR1 SGHTA and CDR2 FQGTGA. This CDR3 is 16 amino acids long. In DNA form, the CDR3 reads TGTGCCAGCAGCTTAATGGGCAGCGGAAGCACAGATACGCAGTATTTT. It codes for CASSLMGSGSTDTQYF. The full variable domain, with the rest looked up from reference TRBV7-3 and TRBJ2-3, is GAGVSQTPSNKVTEKGKYVELRCDPISGHTALYWYRQSLGQGPEFLIYFQGTGAADDSGLPNDRFFAVRPEGSVSTLKIQRTERGDSAVYLCASSLMGSGSTDTQYFGPGTRLTVL.